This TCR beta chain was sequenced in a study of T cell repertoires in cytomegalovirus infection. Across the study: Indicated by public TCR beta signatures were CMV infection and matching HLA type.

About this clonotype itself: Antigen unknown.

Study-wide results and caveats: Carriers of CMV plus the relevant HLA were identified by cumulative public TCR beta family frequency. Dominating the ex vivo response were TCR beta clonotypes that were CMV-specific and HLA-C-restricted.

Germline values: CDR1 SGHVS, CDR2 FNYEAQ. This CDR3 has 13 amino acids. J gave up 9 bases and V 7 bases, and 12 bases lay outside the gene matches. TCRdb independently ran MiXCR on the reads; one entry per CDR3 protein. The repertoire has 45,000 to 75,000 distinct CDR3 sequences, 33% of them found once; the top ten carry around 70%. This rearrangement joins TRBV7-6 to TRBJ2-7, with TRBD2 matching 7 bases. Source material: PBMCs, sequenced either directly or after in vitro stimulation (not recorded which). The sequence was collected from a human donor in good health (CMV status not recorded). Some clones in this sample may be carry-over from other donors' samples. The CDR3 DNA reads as TGTGCCAGCACCATTGCGGGAGCGGGTGTGCAGTACTTC. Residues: CASTIAGAGVQYF.